This entry is about one TCR beta chain. There are many counts of this clonotype. No cognate antigen has been identified for it. No base qualities exist here, and no much larger clone lies one base off it. Instrument on record: Illumina HiSeq 2500. TCR beta libraries were prepared by quantitative 5'-RACE with molecular barcodes. The authors processed their data as follows. Disease-linked TCR variants were identified with a new computational method built on a probabilistic model of VDJ rearrangement. TCRdb cleaned the public reads at Q25 with fastp, built clones with MiXCR and kept in-frame beta chains. Rows with a matching CDR3 protein are joined into one entry that keeps the most common DNA and genes. Clone size and V and J calls follow TCRdb, not the original study. The sample data list over 60,000 distinct CDR3 sequences, and approximately 5.3% of these were observed just once. Of the sample, 2.2% falls within the top ten clones.

The germline V gene sets CDR1 to SGHRS and CDR2 to YFSETQ. The trim is 0 bases for V and 4 bases for J, with a gap of 10 bases between the germline ends. The CDR3 has 14 amino acids, counting the end cysteine and phenylalanine. Just the 42-base CDR3 DNA is kept, in frame starting at base 1. These data come from a study of CD8 T cells in ankylosing spondylitis (dated 2017 in TCRdb). Notes on the research overall: T cell receptor beta repertoires were profiled in healthy donors and ankylosing spondylitis patients so that disease-linked TCR variants could be found. The full study cohort was made up of under 30 ankylosing spondylitis patients and some 100 healthy donors. Peripheral blood was sampled, and synovial fluid was also collected from ankylosing spondylitis patients.

Overall study outcomes, separate from this receptor: Blood from ankylosing spondylitis patients appeared to be characterized by a TCR beta motif made up of seven or eight highly homologous amino acid variants. Some TCR beta motif variants had previously been reported in synovial fluid and blood of reactive arthritis patients, which suggested common disease-initiation mechanisms. The disease-linked clones were reported to be significantly enriched in matched synovial fluid samples from ankylosing spondylitis patients. The disease-linked clones had a CD8+ phenotype and were found at relatively low frequencies in peripheral blood.

The clonotype comes from a male donor with ankylosing spondylitis or in good health (not recorded which). In this chain, TRBV5-1 is recombined with TRBJ2-5; the D gene is unclear. The sample comprised blood, either unsorted or a sorted T cell fraction (not recorded which). The nucleotide sequence is given as TGCGCCAGCAGCTTGGGATCGGGTGGAGAGACCCAGTACTTC. Translated, this is CASSLGSGGETQYF.